These 24 T cell receptor beta chains were sequenced from one sample in a study of T-cell reconstitution after alpha-beta-depleted transplantation in children (dated by TCRdb to the mid-2010s). The library was made by PCR. The instrument was an Illumina HiSeq 2500. TCR library preparation used molecular barcoding, with unique molecular identifiers applied to normalize quantification of the TCRbeta repertoire. TCRdb passed the public sequencing reads through fastp at Q25 and MiXCR, retaining productive beta sequences. Every CDR3 protein is listed once, alongside the most common genes and DNA of its rows. Present in this sample are hundreds of thousands of distinct CDR3 sequences, approximately 29% of which were seen just once. The ten most abundant clones make up approximately 2.3% of the sample. The sequences come from PBMCs from the stem cell graft donor, collected from the stem cell graft. These receptors originate from a human donor who donated a stem cell graft to a child with aplastic anemia.

This clonotype showed up just a few times. The chain combines TRBV4-3 with TRBJ2-1; unclear D gene. Between the trimmed V and J ends, which lost 2 bases and 8 bases, there was a span of 19 bases. This CDR3 contains 16 residues. Germline CDR1 LGHNA, CDR2 YSLEER. CDR3 DNA sequence: TGCGCCAGCAGCCAAACGTCCGAAAAGCCGCACGATGAGCAGTTCTTC. Translation gives CASSQTSEKPHDEQFF.

V usage is TRBV29-1 and J usage is TRBJ2-2, with TRBD2 identical over 13 bases. This CDR3 is 15 amino acids long. After removal of 6 bases from V and 5 bases from J, the junction contained 6 bases not matched to a gene. From germline, CDR1 is SQVTM and CDR2 ANQGSEA. This CDR3 is CSVAMGLAGTGELFF. The CDR3 DNA is TGCAGCGTCGCGATGGGACTAGCGGGGACCGGGGAGCTGTTTTTT.

This clonotype showed up just a few times. The chain has TRBV6-5 and TRBJ2-2; D remains ambiguous. The CDR3 extends over 17 amino acids. CDR1 is MNHEY, CDR2 SVGAGI, per germline. V shed 2 bases and J shed 3 bases, with 16 bases lying between them. The CDR3 DNA is TGTGCCAGCAGTTACCAGTCGCTAGAAGCATACACCGGGGAGCTGTTTTTT. Protein product: CASSYQSLEAYTGELFF.

The chain links TRBV7-8 to TRBJ1-1; no reliable D call. The CDR3 has 14 amino acids. V was clipped by 1 base and J by 3 bases, with 9 bases between them. The germline gives CDR1 SGHVS, CDR2 FQNEAQ. CDR3: CASSLGGDDTEAFF. The CDR3 nucleotides read TGTGCCAGCAGCTTAGGAGGAGACGACACTGAAGCTTTCTTT.

The V call is TRBV9, the J call TRBJ2-1; 9 bases line up with TRBD2. The CDR3 covers 15 residues. Trimming cost V 0 bases and J 6 bases; bases outside gene matches: 4. Germline CDR1 is SGDLS and CDR2 is YYNGEE. CDR3 loop: CASSVASGRTNEQFF. CDR3 coding DNA: TGTGCCAGCAGCGTAGCCAGCGGGAGGACCAATGAGCAGTTCTTC.

The chain links TRBV12-3 or TRBV12-4 to TRBJ1-6; D unclear. Trimming took off 6 bases at V and 8 bases at J, with 20 bases between the two ends. The length of the CDR3 is 16 residues. The DNA for the CDR3 is TGTGCCAGCAGCTACCTCCCGGAACCTCGGTATTCACCCCTCCACTTT. Translation: CASSYLPEPRYSPLHF.

The genes are TRBV5-1 and TRBJ1-4, with TRBD1 matching over 7 bases. Germline values: CDR1 SGHRS, CDR2 YFSETQ. The CDR3 has 14 residues. V shed 2 bases, J shed 8 bases, and the junction held 6 bases outside the gene matches. CDR3 region: CASSLRGTDEKLFF. CDR3 coding DNA: TGCGCCAGCAGCTTACGCGGGACAGACGAAAAACTGTTTTTT.

This clonotype has a handful of counts. The rearrangement uses TRBV12-3 or TRBV12-4 and TRBJ2-2; no firm D call. V was shortened by 11 bases and J by 4 bases, with 11 bases between the two germline ends. This CDR3 spans 12 amino acids. In nucleotides, the CDR3 is TGTGCCGAGCGTGCCACCACCGGGGAGCTGTTTTTT. Its translation: CAERATTGELFF.

CDR3 sequence: CASSQGQGFRTEAFF. In DNA form, the CDR3 reads TGTGCCAGCTCACAGGGACAGGGGTTTCGCACTGAAGCTTTCTTT. V is TRBV18 and J is TRBJ1-1, with 10 bases fitting TRBD1. CDR1 and CDR2 (germline): KGHSH, LQKENI. J gave up 4 bases and V 4 bases, and 6 bases lay outside the gene matches. The CDR3 has 15 amino acids. The full variable domain, its missing parts supplied by reference TRBV18 and TRBJ1-1, is NAGVMQNPRHLVRRRGQEARLRCSPMKGHSHVYWYRQLPEEGLKFMVYLQKENIIDESGMPKERFSAEFPKEGPSILRIQQVVRGDSAAYFCASSQGQGFRTEAFFGQGTRLTVV.

The chain employs TRBV7-8 and TRBJ2-1, with D maybe TRBD1 (6 bases). Deletions cut 5 bases from V and 0 bases from J, with 17 bases between. There are 17 residues in the CDR3. Germline V gene lookup returns CDR1 SGHVS and CDR2 FQNEAQ. CDR3 sequence reads: CASSPDGTRSSYNEQFF. CDR3 DNA: TGTGCCAGCAGCCCAGACGGGACACGGAGCTCCTACAATGAGCAGTTCTTC.

For the CDR3, the DNA is TGCGCCAGCAGCCCATACCATACGGGAGAAAACTATGGCTACACCTTC. Its translation: CASSPYHTGENYGYTF. The chain has TRBV4-3 and TRBJ1-2; D unresolved. This CDR3 is built from 16 residues. The germline V gene has CDR1 LGHNA and CDR2 YSLEER. Trimming left V 4 bases short and J 2 bases short, with 17 bases between.

This clonotype has only a few counts. Here the CDR3 reads CATSREGVSSGANVLTF. The CDR3 nucleotides are TGTGCCACCAGCAGAGAGGGGGTTAGCTCTGGGGCCAACGTCCTGACTTTC. The chain couples TRBV15 to TRBJ2-6; either TRBD1 or TRBD2 may fit D (5 bases each). V was pared by 0 bases and J by 0 bases, with 9 bases between. The germline V gene has CDR1 LNHNV and CDR2 YYDKDF (reference sequence). This CDR3 region has 17 residues.

V usage is TRBV30 and J usage is TRBJ2-1; 8 positions match TRBD2. The trim removed 2 bases at V and 0 bases at J, leaving 6 bases unmatched. The CDR3 totals 16 residues. CDR1 and CDR2 (germline): GTSNPN, SVGIG (reference sequence). The CDR3 loop is CAWSYPSGSSYNEQFF. DNA for the CDR3: TGTGCCTGGAGTTATCCGAGCGGGAGCTCCTACAATGAGCAGTTCTTC.

This sequence joins TRBV6-2 or TRBV6-3 and TRBJ1-5, with D perhaps matching TRBD1 (5 bases). Between the trimmed V and J ends, which lost 6 bases and 5 bases, there was a span of 20 bases. This CDR3 is built from 16 residues. Germline CDR1 reads MNHEY; CDR2 reads SVGEGT. In DNA, the CDR3 is TGTGCCAGCAGGAACCCCGAGGGGAATCAGCATCAGCCCCAGCATTTT. This sequence encodes CASRNPEGNQHQPQHF.

CDR3 sequence: CASSPRTGLNQPQHF. The CDR3 DNA follows: TGTGCCAGCTCACCGAGGACGGGCCTCAATCAGCCCCAGCATTTT. This chain joins TRBV18 and TRBJ1-5, with no clear D. Looked up from germline, CDR1 is KGHSH and CDR2 is LQKENI. Trimming removed 3 bases from V and 3 bases from J, with 12 bases in between. This CDR3 is built from 15 residues.

This clonotype was counted between two and nine times. The chain is built from TRBV27 and TRBJ2-3; possible D gene TRBD2, 5 bases. Germline V gives CDR1 MNHEY, CDR2 SMNVEV (reference sequence). The CDR3 covers 14 residues. The ends were cut back, 1 base at V and 2 bases at J, with 7 bases in the middle. CDR3 amino acids: CASSLYRDTDTQYF. DNA for the CDR3: TGTGCCAGCAGTTTATATCGGGACACAGATACGCAGTATTTT.

This clonotype was observed a few times. The V and J genes are TRBV29-1 and TRBJ2-1, with D perhaps TRBD1 (5 bases). Trimming shortened V by 3 bases and J by 3 bases, and 18 bases separated the two germline ends. This CDR3 is built from 16 residues. The germline V gene encodes CDR1 SQVTM and CDR2 ANQGSEA. This chain's CDR3 is CSVEPRPWTNYNEQFF. The CDR3 region has the DNA TGCAGCGTTGAGCCCCGCCCGTGGACAAACTACAATGAGCAGTTCTTC.

This chain connects TRBV5-1 to TRBJ1-5; 9 bases fit TRBD1. Germline V gives CDR1 SGHRS, CDR2 YFSETQ. V was pared by 4 bases and J by 3 bases, with 5 bases of the junction left unmatched. The CDR3 is made up of 15 amino acids. As DNA, the CDR3 is TGCGCCAGCAGCCCTTGGACAGGGGTCAATCAGCCCCAGCATTTT. Its protein product is CASSPWTGVNQPQHF. The variable domain in full, completed from reference TRBV5-1 and TRBJ1-5, reads KAGVTQTPRYLIKTRGQQVTLSCSPISGHRSVSWYQQTPGQGLQFLFEYFSETQRNKGNFPGRFSGRQFSNSRSEMNVSTLELGDSALYLCASSPWTGVNQPQHFGDGTRLSIL.

The sample holds a few counts of this clonotype. This rearrangement joins TRBV20-1 to TRBJ2-7; 7 bases map to TRBD2. The V segment lost 3 bases and the J segment 6 bases; nucleotides outside the gene matches: 8. Germline assignment: CDR1 DFQATT and CDR2 SNEGSKA (reference sequence). This CDR3 contains 13 residues. CDR3 DNA: TGCAGTGCTAGGGTTGGCGGGAGTGGCGAGCAGTACTTC. This sequence encodes CSARVGGSGEQYF.

In its sample, this clonotype was seen a few times. The chain has TRBV10-3 and TRBJ2-3, with D unclear. The CDR3 extends over 14 amino acids. Germline assignment: CDR1 ENHRY and CDR2 SYGVKD. The germline V and J ends were trimmed by 2 bases and 0 bases, with 6 bases remaining between them. In nucleotides, the CDR3 is TGTGCCATCAGTGAGGACCCTAGCACAGATACGCAGTATTTT. This translates into CAISEDPSTDTQYF.

This chain connects TRBV20-1 to TRBJ2-2, with 8 nucleotides matching TRBD2. Trimming at V came to 4 bases and at J to 4 bases, leaving 8 bases not matched to a gene. The CDR3 contains 15 residues. The V gene's germline CDR1 is DFQATT and CDR2 SNEGSKA (reference sequence). The CDR3 bases are TGCAGTGCTAACGACCCCGGGACTAGCACCGGGGAGCTGTTTTTT. Amino acids: CSANDPGTSTGELFF.

This clonotype was seen only a few times. This chain links TRBV12-3 or TRBV12-4 with TRBJ1-1, with 8 bases fitting TRBD1. This CDR3 has 14 amino acids. The V segment lost 6 bases and the J segment 5 bases; nucleotides outside the gene matches: 8. The CDR3 DNA sequence: TGTGCCAGCAGCACAGGGGGTGGTGGAACTGAAGCTTTCTTT. This codes for CASSTGGGGTEAFF.

The chain links TRBV25-1 to TRBJ2-3; 13 bases are shared with TRBD2. V was pared by 1 base and J by 4 bases, with 2 bases of the junction left unmatched. The CDR3 contains 16 residues. Per the germline V gene, CDR1 is MGHDK and CDR2 is SYGVNS. DNA of the CDR3: TGTGCCAGCAGTGAATTTGGACTAGCGGGAGCAGATACGCAGTATTTT. It encodes CASSEFGLAGADTQYF.

This chain connects TRBV7-9 to TRBJ2-3, with 8 positions matching TRBD2. This CDR3 has 12 residues. Germline-derived CDR1 and CDR2 are SEHNR and FQNEAQ (reference sequence). J gave up 5 bases and V 11 bases, and 6 bases lay outside the gene matches. The CDR3 spells CASGLVVDTQYF. CDR3 in DNA: TGTGCCTCGGGACTAGTGGTAGATACGCAGTATTTT.